Sequencing of this TCR beta chain was carried out in a study of OX40 agonist ivuxolimab in advanced cancers. Study-level background: Administration of intravenous ivuxolimab to patients occurred every 2 weeks at 0.01 to 10 mg/kg. Of mixed ages from about 20 to 90 and averaging about 56 years, the group was approximately 80% male. Enrollees could have had prior anti-PD-1, anti-PD-L1 or anti-CTLA-4 therapy, which roughly 40% had received. Notes on the study in general: Clonal expansion was among the lowest in partial responders at 0.1-3.0 mg/kg, especially CD8+.

Comments on this clone: Antigen unknown.

Between the trimmed V and J ends, which lost 5 bases and 4 bases, there was a span of 12 bases. Germline V lookup: CDR1 LNHDA, CDR2 SQIVND (reference sequence). CDR3 size: 13 residues. Sequencing used immunoSEQ multiplex PCR; TCRdb keeps in-frame clones, though not all of them. This table has around 86,000 clones, about 93% appearing once. The source was CD4+ or CD8+ T cells sorted from blood, collected in a trial of the OX40 agonist ivuxolimab. The TCR sequence derives from an adult with an advanced solid tumor such as melanoma, head and neck, liver or kidney cancer. The V gene is TRBV19, the J gene TRBJ2-7, with D hard to call. The chain's CDR3 is CASSVMPRYEQYF. In DNA form, the CDR3 reads TGTGCCAGTAGTGTCATGCCTAGATACGAGCAGTACTTC.